Listed below are T cell receptor beta chains from one sample, sequenced in a study of shared clonotypes between healthy human individuals. The assay was immunoSEQ multiplex PCR, and TCRdb's table has in-frame clones only and misses some. Found here are approximately 1,500,000 clones, 98% of them singletons; the top ten hold roughly 0.45%. The material sequenced was naive CD4+ T cells sorted from blood. These receptors came from a man aged 30 to 39 in good health. The CDR3 runs from the conserved cysteine through the conserved F or W. A D gene is named only where the DNA matches it firmly. Some rows mark clone size as missing; the rest say once, few, many or name a class of expanded clone.

>TRBD2|-|TRBJ2-3|TRBV5-8
CASSFGLAGVLSTDTQYF
TGTGCCAGCAGCTTTGGGCTAGCGGGAGTCCTTAGCACAGATACGCAGTATTTT
>-|-|TRBJ1-4|TRBV19
CASSIDPGKTILFF
TGTGCCAGTAGTATAGATCCCGGGAAAACCATCCTGTTTTTT
>TRBD1|-|TRBJ2-1|TRBV6-5
CTGGLNEQFF
TGCACAGGGGGCTTGAATGAGCAGTTCTTC
>TRBD1|-|TRBJ2-5|TRBV5-4
CASSHPGQGGQETQYF
TGTGCCAGCAGCCATCCCGGACAGGGTGGGCAAGAGACCCAGTACTTC
>TRBD1|-|TRBJ2-6|TRBV27
CASSFLRTGASGANVLTF
TGTGCCAGCAGTTTTCTGAGGACAGGGGCCTCTGGGGCCAACGTCCTGACTTTC
>-|-|TRBJ1-3|TRBV14
CASSQETEVRNTIYF
TGTGCCAGCAGCCAAGAGACAGAAGTTCGGAACACCATATATTTT
>-|-|TRBJ2-7|TRBV27
CASSPQGVRYEQYF
TGTGCCAGCAGTCCCCAAGGAGTTCGCTACGAGCAGTACTTC
>TRBD1|-|TRBJ1-3|TRBV27
CASSSRQGTNIYF
TGTGCCAGCAGTTCCCGACAGGGGACGAACATATATTTT
>TRBD2|once|TRBJ2-1|TRBV9
CASSAPTSGRTDNGQFF
TGTGCCAGCAGCGCCCCTACTAGCGGGAGGACTGACAATGGGCAATTCTTC
>TRBD2|-|TRBJ2-7|TRBV7-2
CASRRDYSTYEQYF
TGTGCCAGCAGGAGGGACTACAGTACCTACGAGCAGTACTTC
>TRBD2|-|TRBJ2-1|TRBV29-1
CSGLAGVGEQFF
TGCAGCGGTTTAGCGGGAGTGGGGGAGCAGTTCTTC
>-|-|TRBJ2-1|TRBV5-1
CASSSQDNNEQFF
TGCGCCAGCAGCTCCCAAGATAACAATGAGCAGTTCTTC
>-|-|TRBJ1-4|TRBV9
CASSVGSGTNEKLFF
TGTGCCAGCAGCGTAGGTTCAGGGACTAATGAAAAACTGTTTTTT
>-|-|TRBJ2-1|TRBV6-5
CASSYSLVTGYNEQFF
TGTGCCAGCAGTTACTCGTTGGTGACCGGATACAATGAGCAGTTCTTC
>-|few|TRBJ2-3|TRBV5-1
CASSFTDTQYF
TGCGCCAGCAGCTTTACAGATACGCAGTATTTT
>TRBD1|-|TRBJ1-5|TRBV18
CASSRFGQGNQPQHF
TGTGCCAGCTCACGGTTCGGACAGGGAAATCAGCCCCAGCATTTT
>-|once|TRBJ2-7|TRBV5-8
CASSPTVGRTYEQYF
TGTGCCAGCAGCCCCACGGTCGGCAGAACCTACGAGCAGTACTTC
>-|-|TRBJ1-5|TRBV30
CAWSLQGNQPQHF
TGTGCCTGGAGTTTACAGGGCAATCAGCCCCAGCATTTT
>TRBD2|-|TRBJ2-1|TRBV7-9
CASSLATSGTGEQFF
TGTGCCAGCAGCTTAGCAACTAGCGGGACGGGTGAGCAGTTCTTC
>TRBD1|-|TRBJ2-7|TRBV4-1
CASSPVEVGQGGTYEQYF
TGCGCCAGCAGCCCGGTAGAGGTCGGACAGGGGGGGACCTACGAGCAGTACTTC
>-|-|TRBJ2-5|TRBV30
CAWRRASDNQETQYF
TGTGCCTGGAGGAGGGCTAGCGATAACCAAGAGACCCAGTACTTC
>TRBD1|-|TRBJ2-5|TRBV7-7
CASSLDRVETQYF
TGTGCCAGCAGCCTCGACAGGGTTGAGACCCAGTACTTC
>-|-|TRBJ2-3|TRBV6-1
CASSEPHGFTDTQYF
TGTGCCAGCAGTGAACCCCATGGATTCACAGATACGCAGTATTTT
>-|-|TRBJ2-1|TRBV2
CASSAEGTNTHNEQFF
TGTGCCAGCAGTGCGGAGGGGACGAATACCCACAATGAGCAGTTCTTC
>-|-|TRBJ1-1|TRBV2
CASSVSQRSPEAFF
TGTGCCAGCAGTGTCAGTCAGCGGAGCCCTGAAGCTTTCTTT
>TRBD2|-|TRBJ2-5|TRBV5-5
CASSNLAGGIQETQYF
TGTGCCAGCAGCAACTTAGCGGGAGGGATCCAAGAGACCCAGTACTTC
>TRBD1|-|TRBJ1-4|TRBV5-1
CASSRTGGEVNEKLFF
TGCGCCAGCTCGCGGACAGGGGGCGAAGTTAATGAAAAACTGTTTTTT
>TRBD2|-|TRBJ2-3|TRBV27
CASKSRGAGITDTQYF
TGTGCCAGCAAATCTCGAGGAGCGGGAATCACAGATACGCAGTATTTT
>-|-|TRBJ2-7|TRBV19
CASSIGARGGYEQYF
TGTGCCAGTAGTATAGGCGCCAGGGGCGGCTACGAGCAGTACTTC
>TRBD2|-|TRBJ2-3|TRBV30
CAWGVGLASTQYF
TGTGCCTGGGGGGTGGGACTAGCCTCTACGCAGTATTTT
>-|-|TRBJ2-7|TRBV5-1
CASSLTIRTASATYEQYF
TGCGCCAGCAGCCTAACAATCAGAACCGCGTCAGCTACCTACGAGCAGTACTTC
>-|-|TRBJ2-7|TRBV20-1
CSANSGYEQYF
TGCAGTGCTAATTCCGGCTACGAGCAGTACTTC
>-|-|TRBJ2-7|TRBV7-2
CASSSTDNSYEQYF
TGTGCCAGCAGCTCGACGGACAACTCCTACGAGCAGTACTTC
>TRBD2|-|TRBJ2-3|TRBV10-1
CASTKDPGLADPAPTTDTQYF
TGCGCCAGCACTAAGGACCCGGGACTAGCGGACCCCGCACCTACCACAGATACGCAGTATTTT
>TRBD2|-|TRBJ2-3|TRBV7-9
CASSPGLAGGQASTDTQYF
TGTGCCAGCAGCCCAGGACTAGCGGGAGGGCAGGCGAGCACAGATACGCAGTATTTT
>-|-|TRBJ2-1|TRBV21-1
CASSKVDRGNEQFF
TGTGCCAGCAGCAAAGTGGATCGGGGCAATGAGCAGTTCTTC
>-|-|TRBJ2-7|TRBV5-4
CASSLRANFHEQYF
TGTGCCAGCAGCTTGCGGGCGAATTTCCACGAGCAGTACTTC
>-|-|TRBJ2-7|TRBV2
CASSEASVLASYEQYF
TGTGCCAGCAGTGAAGCGTCGGTACTAGCCTCCTACGAGCAGTACTTC
>-|-|TRBJ2-5|TRBV7-3
CASSPDGTRAKETQYF
TGTGCCAGCAGCCCAGACGGGACCAGAGCAAAAGAGACCCAGTACTTC
>TRBD1|-|TRBJ2-1|TRBV5-1
CASSSSTGTGGIGEQFF
TGCGCCAGCAGCAGCTCGACCGGGACAGGGGGAATTGGTGAGCAGTTCTTC
>-|-|TRBJ2-1|TRBV19
CASSPLGVGEQFF
TGTGCCAGTAGTCCCCTAGGTGTGGGTGAGCAGTTCTTC
>TRBD1|-|TRBJ2-2|TRBV5-1
CASSGTTGFNTGELFF
TGCGCCAGCAGCGGAACGACAGGGTTCAACACCGGGGAGCTGTTTTTT
>-|-|TRBJ2-2|TRBV27
CASSFWGAQGGELFF
TGTGCCAGCAGTTTCTGGGGGGCGCAAGGCGGGGAGCTGTTTTTT
>TRBD2|-|TRBJ2-3|TRBV2
CARPSRSGSVADTQYF
TGTGCCAGACCCTCTCGTAGCGGGAGCGTTGCAGATACGCAGTATTTT
>-|-|TRBJ2-2|TRBV29-1
CSAKLGRGELFF
TGCAGCGCGAAACTAGGACGCGGGGAGCTGTTTTTT
>TRBD2|-|TRBJ2-7|TRBV29-1
CSVGRLAGAYEQYF
TGCAGCGTGGGACGTCTAGCGGGAGCCTACGAGCAGTACTTC
>-|-|TRBJ2-1|TRBV7-9
CASSLAWSSPEQFF
TGTGCCAGCAGCTTAGCCTGGAGCTCCCCCGAGCAGTTCTTC
>-|-|TRBJ2-2|TRBV23-1
CASSQCRAVRGPGELFF
TGCGCCAGCAGTCAATGTCGGGCGGTACGGGGACCCGGGGAGCTGTTTTTT
>-|-|TRBJ2-7|TRBV29-1
CSVDGSAEGPSYEQYF
TGCAGCGTTGACGGTTCGGCGGAGGGCCCTTCCTACGAGCAGTACTTC
>TRBD1|once|TRBJ2-5|TRBV11-3
CASSKDRAQETQYF
TGTGCCAGCAGCAAGGACAGGGCTCAAGAGACCCAGTACTTC
>TRBD1|-|TRBJ1-5|TRBV7-9
CASSRTGTGISNQPQHF
TGTGCCAGCAGCCGGACCGGGACAGGGATTAGCAATCAGCCCCAGCATTTT
>-|-|TRBJ2-7|TRBV20-1
CSASIREQYF
TGCAGTGCTAGTATTCGGGAGCAGTACTTC
>-|-|TRBJ2-7|TRBV10-1
CASSESTRALFGEQYF
TGCGCCAGCAGTGAGTCGACTCGCGCTTTGTTCGGAGAGCAGTACTTC
>-|-|TRBJ2-1|TRBV11-2
CASSLDRYNEQFF
TGTGCCAGCAGCTTAGATCGGTACAATGAGCAGTTCTTC
>TRBD1|-|TRBJ1-3|TRBV10-1
CASSGDRGPGNTIYF
TGCGCCAGCAGTGGTGACAGGGGGCCTGGAAACACCATATATTTT
>TRBD1|once|TRBJ2-3|TRBV28
CASSPGQGTDTQYF
TGTGCCAGCAGCCCGGGACAGGGCACAGATACGCAGTATTTT
>-|-|TRBJ2-1|TRBV19
CASSVPRVLGYNEQFF
TGTGCCAGTAGTGTCCCTAGGGTACTTGGGTACAATGAGCAGTTCTTC
>TRBD2|-|TRBJ2-7|TRBV11-2
CASSPTPGLAGREQYF
TGTGCCAGCAGCCCCACCCCGGGGCTAGCGGGACGTGAGCAGTACTTC
>-|-|TRBJ1-2|TRBV2
CASSVDSNNYGYTF
TGTGCCAGCAGTGTGGACAGCAACAACTATGGCTACACCTTC
>-|-|TRBJ2-1|TRBV9
CASSVLGVDNEQFF
TGTGCCAGCAGCGTCCTCGGAGTCGACAATGAGCAGTTCTTC